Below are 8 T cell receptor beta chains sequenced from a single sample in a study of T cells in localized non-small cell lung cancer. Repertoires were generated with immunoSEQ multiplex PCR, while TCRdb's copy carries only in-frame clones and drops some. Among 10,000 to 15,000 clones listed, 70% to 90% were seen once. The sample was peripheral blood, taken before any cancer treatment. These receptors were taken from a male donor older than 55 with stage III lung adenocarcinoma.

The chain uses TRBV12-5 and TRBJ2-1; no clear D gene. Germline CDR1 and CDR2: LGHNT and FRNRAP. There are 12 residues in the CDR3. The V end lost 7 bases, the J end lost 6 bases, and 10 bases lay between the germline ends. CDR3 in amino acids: CASAPSLNEQFF. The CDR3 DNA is TGTGCTAGTGCCCCCTCGCTCAATGAGCAGTTCTTC. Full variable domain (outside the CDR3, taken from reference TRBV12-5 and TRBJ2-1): DARVTQTPRHKVTEMGQEVTMRCQPILGHNTVFWYRQTMMQGLELLAYFRNRAPLDDSGMPKDRFSAEMPDATLATLKIQPSEPRDSAVYFCASAPSLNEQFFGPGTRLTVL.

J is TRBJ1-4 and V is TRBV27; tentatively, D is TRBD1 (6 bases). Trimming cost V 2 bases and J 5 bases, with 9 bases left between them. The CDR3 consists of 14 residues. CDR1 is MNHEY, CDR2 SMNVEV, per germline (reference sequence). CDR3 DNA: TGTGCCAGCAGTTTAAAGGGGGGCAATGAAAAACTGTTTTTT. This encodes CASSLKGGNEKLFF.

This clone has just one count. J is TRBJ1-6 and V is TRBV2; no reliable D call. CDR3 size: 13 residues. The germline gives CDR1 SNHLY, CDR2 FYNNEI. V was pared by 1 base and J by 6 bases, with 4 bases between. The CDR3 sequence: CASSEVANSPLHF. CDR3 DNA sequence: TGTGCCAGCAGTGAAGTCGCTAATTCACCCCTCCACTTT.

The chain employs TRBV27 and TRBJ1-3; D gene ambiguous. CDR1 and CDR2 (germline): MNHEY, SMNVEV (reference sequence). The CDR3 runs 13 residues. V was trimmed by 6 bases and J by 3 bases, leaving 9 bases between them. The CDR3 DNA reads TGTGCCAGCAGGCCCCCGGGTGGAAACACCATATATTTT. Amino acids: CASRPPGGNTIYF.

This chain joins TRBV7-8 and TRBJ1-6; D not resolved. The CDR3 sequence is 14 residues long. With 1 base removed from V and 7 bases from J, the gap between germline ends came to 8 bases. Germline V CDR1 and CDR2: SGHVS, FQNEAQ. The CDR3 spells CASSLGLRNSPLHF. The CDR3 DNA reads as TGTGCCAGCAGCTTAGGATTGAGGAATTCACCCCTCCACTTT.

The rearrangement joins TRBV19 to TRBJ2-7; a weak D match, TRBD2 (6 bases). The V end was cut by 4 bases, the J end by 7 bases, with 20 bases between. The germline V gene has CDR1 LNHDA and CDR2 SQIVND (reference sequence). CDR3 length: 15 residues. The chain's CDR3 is CASSTRRELKGEQYF. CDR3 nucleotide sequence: TGTGCCAGTAGTACCCGACGGGAGCTAAAAGGAGAGCAGTACTTC.

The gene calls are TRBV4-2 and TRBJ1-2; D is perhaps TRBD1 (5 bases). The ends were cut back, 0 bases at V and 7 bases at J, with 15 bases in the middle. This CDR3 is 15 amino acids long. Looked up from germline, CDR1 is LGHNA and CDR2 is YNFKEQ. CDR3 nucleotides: TGTGCCAGCAGCCAAGAGGGGGGTGGTTCGGTTGGCTACACCTTC. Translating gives CASSQEGGGSVGYTF.

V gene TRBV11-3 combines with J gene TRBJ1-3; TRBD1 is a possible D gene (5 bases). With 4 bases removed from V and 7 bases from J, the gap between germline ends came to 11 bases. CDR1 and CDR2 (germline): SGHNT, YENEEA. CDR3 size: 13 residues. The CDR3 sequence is CASSSGHGNTIYF. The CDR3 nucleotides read TGTGCCAGCAGCTCTGGACACGGTAACACCATATATTTT. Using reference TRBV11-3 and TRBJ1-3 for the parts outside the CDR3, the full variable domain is EAGVVQSPRYKIIEKKQPVAFWCNPISGHNTLYWYLQNLGQGPELLIRYENEEAVDDSQLPKDRFSAERLKGVDSTLKIQPAELGDSAVYLCASSSGHGNTIYFGEGSWLTVV.